This entry describes one T cell receptor beta chain. The sample originates from a study of blood T cell repertoires in COVID-19. The protocol was immunoSEQ multiplex PCR, while the TCRdb copy is restricted to in-frame clones and leaves out a portion. Counted here are about 320,000 clones, 80% to 90% occurring once; the ten biggest clones make up 0.95% to 1.5%. The source is a woman aged 50 to 65 with acute or convalescent COVID-19. The material sequenced was peripheral blood.

Here the CDR3 reads CASSLGGATEAFF. The CDR3 nucleotides are TGCGCCAGCAGCCTAGGGGGGGCGACTGAAGCTTTCTTT. The V call is TRBV4-1, the J call TRBJ1-1; D perhaps matches TRBD1 (6 bases). CDR3 length: 13 residues. V lost 4 bases to trimming and J lost 5 bases, with 11 bases between them. The germline V gene has CDR1 MGHRA and CDR2 YSYEKL.